Below, 17 T cell receptor beta chains from the same sample are listed, as sequenced in a study of T cells in narcolepsy (dated by TCRdb to the late 2010s). The library was obtained by the immunoSEQ multiplex PCR assay. Here the immuneACCESS table is served through TCRdb, limited to in-frame sequences with V and J called. Missing clones are a known gap in these copies; in checked studies unresolved V genes cover under half, and the rest lacks a known reason. Counted in this sample were around 30,000 clones; under 85% of them appeared once. 3% to 4% of the sample comes from the top ten. Sequenced: memory (CD45RA-) CD4+ T cells from blood. Sample cell subset or site, as interpreted from the label and publication: memory T cells sorted ex vivo from peripheral blood. Receptor source: a human donor in good health.

This chain joins TRBV7-8 and TRBJ1-2, with a tentative D call TRBD1 (6 bases). Trimming took 5 bases from V and 0 from J, leaving 10 bases between them. Per germline, CDR1 SGHVS and CDR2 FQNEAQ. The length of the CDR3 is 14 residues. The CDR3 nucleotides are TGTGCCAGCAGCCTGACAGGAACTAACTATGGCTACACCTTC. Amino acids: CASSLTGTNYGYTF. Full variable domain (missing parts from reference TRBV7-8 and TRBJ1-2): GAGVSQSPRYKVAKRGQDVALRCDPISGHVSLFWYQQALGQGPEFLTYFQNEAQLDKSGLPSDRFFAERPEGSVSTLKIQRTQQEDSAVYLCASSLTGTNYGYTFGSGTRLTVV.

The rearrangement uses TRBV14 and TRBJ2-6; D is possibly TRBD1 (5 bases). Germline V gene data show CDR1 as SGHDN and CDR2 as FVKESK. The CDR3 runs 15 residues. The V end lost 4 bases, the J end lost 0 bases, and 7 bases lay between the germline ends. The CDR3 protein is CASSPTGSGANVLTF. In DNA, the CDR3 is TGTGCCAGCAGCCCTACAGGCTCTGGGGCCAACGTCCTGACTTTC.

A word on this clone: Distinct nucleotide sequences in the sample also encode this CDR3. The chain employs TRBV12-5 and TRBJ2-3; 10 bases line up with TRBD2. This CDR3 is built from 20 residues. Germline V CDR1 and CDR2: LGHNT, FRNRAP. With V trimmed by 1 base and J by 1 base, 14 bases remained unmatched. CDR3 sequence reads: CASGLASVRVGTSGTDTQYF. The CDR3 region has the DNA TGTGCTAGTGGTTTGGCCTCCGTGAGGGTAGGGACTAGCGGCACAGATACGCAGTATTTT.

The chain uses TRBV29-1 and TRBJ1-2; perhaps TRBD1 as D (5 bases). Germline V gene sequence: CDR1 SQVTM, CDR2 ANQGSEA. V shed 5 bases and J shed 4 bases, with 14 bases lying between them. The CDR3 is made up of 13 amino acids. CDR3 sequence (DNA): TGCAGCGTTCGAAAGCTGCAGGGCTATGGCTACACCTTC. It translates to CSVRKLQGYGYTF. The variable domain in full, completed from reference TRBV29-1 and TRBJ1-2, reads SAVISQKPSRDICQRGTSLTIQCQVDSQVTMMFWYRQQPGQSLTLIATANQGSEATYESGFVIDKFPISRPNLTFSTLTVSNMSPEDSSIYLCSVRKLQGYGYTFGSGTRLTVV.

This clone is a singleton in its sample. V is TRBV7-9 and J is TRBJ2-3; D possibly corresponds to TRBD2 (5 bases). The CDR3 loop spans 12 amino acids. Germline V gives CDR1 SEHNR, CDR2 FQNEAQ (reference sequence). Between the trimmed V and J ends, which lost 1 base and 7 bases, there was a span of 6 bases. The CDR3 reads CASSLGRHTQYF. The CDR3 nucleotides read TGTGCCAGCAGCTTAGGGAGGCATACGCAGTATTTT.

The genes are TRBV9 and TRBJ2-2; D might be TRBD1 or TRBD2, each matching 5 bases. V lost 0 bases, J lost 7 bases, and 16 bases lay in between. The CDR3 runs 16 residues. In germline, CDR1 is SGDLS, CDR2 YYNGEE. The CDR3 spells CASSVDGGTRLGELFF. CDR3 bases: TGTGCCAGCAGCGTAGATGGGGGAACGAGACTCGGGGAGCTGTTTTTT.

The chain has TRBV6-5 and TRBJ2-7; D is possibly TRBD1 (6 bases). Trimming left V 3 bases short and J 0 bases short, with 12 bases between. Germline CDR1 and CDR2: MNHEY and SVGAGI. There are 15 residues in the CDR3. CDR3 in DNA: TGTGCCAGCAGTTATATGGGCAGGGGCTCCTACGAGCAGTACTTC. Translation: CASSYMGRGSYEQYF.

This sequence joins TRBV5-1 and TRBJ1-4, with a possible D match to TRBD1 (5 bases). Between the trimmed V and J ends, which lost 4 bases and 5 bases, there was a span of 18 bases. Germline V gene lookup returns CDR1 SGHRS and CDR2 YFSETQ. The CDR3 loop spans 16 amino acids. CDR3 sequence (DNA): TGCGCCAGCAGCGGGGGGACGCGTACCGACAATGAAAAACTGTTTTTT. This encodes CASSGGTRTDNEKLFF.

The J gene is TRBJ2-1, the V gene TRBV4-1; maybe TRBD2 (6 bases). Germline V gene data show CDR1 as MGHRA and CDR2 as YSYEKL. The CDR3 totals 14 residues. The germline V and J ends were trimmed by 0 bases and 9 bases, with 12 bases remaining between them. The CDR3 here is CASSQEELAGEQFF. The CDR3 coding sequence is TGCGCCAGCAGCCAAGAAGAACTAGCAGGTGAGCAGTTCTTC.

The rearrangement uses TRBV10-2 and TRBJ2-3; 9 bases fit TRBD1. The CDR3 is 14 amino acids. The V and J ends lost 5 bases and 1 base, in that order; junction bases with no gene match: 1. Germline CDR1 and CDR2: WSHSY and SAAADI. The CDR3 DNA follows: TGCGCCAGCAGTAACAGGGGGCGCACAGATACGCAGTATTTT. Translating it yields CASSNRGRTDTQYF.

This rearrangement joins TRBV18 to TRBJ2-3; 12 bases match TRBD2. The V gene's germline CDR1 is KGHSH and CDR2 LQKENI. The trim removed 1 base at V and 3 bases at J, leaving 17 bases unmatched. CDR3 length: 21 amino acids. The DNA for the CDR3 is TGTGCCAGCTCACCACTAAATCACAGAAGACTAGCGGGAGAGTCGACAGATACGCAGTATTTT. Translated, it gives CASSPLNHRRLAGESTDTQYF. The full variable domain, in which reference TRBV18 and TRBJ2-3 provide the parts outside the CDR3, is NAGVMQNPRHLVRRRGQEARLRCSPMKGHSHVYWYRQLPEEGLKFMVYLQKENIIDESGMPKERFSAEFPKEGPSILRIQQVVRGDSAAYFCASSPLNHRRLAGESTDTQYFGPGTRLTVL.

V is TRBV21-1 and J is TRBJ2-3. TRBV21-1 is a pseudogene locus. The CDR3 consists of 16 residues. The CDR3 sequence: CASSKGLLGGTDTQYF. CDR3 sequence (DNA): TGTGCCAGCAGCAAAGGACTGTTGGGGGGCACAGATACGCAGTATTTT.

The chain couples TRBV2 to TRBJ1-1, with a possible D match to TRBD1 (5 bases). Looked up from germline, CDR1 is SNHLY and CDR2 is FYNNEI. Between the trimmed V and J ends, which lost 9 bases and 1 base, there was a span of 15 bases. This CDR3 has 14 amino acids. As DNA, the CDR3 is TGTGCCAGGACGTCGGGACCCGGGAACACTGAAGCTTTCTTT. This gives the protein CARTSGPGNTEAFF.

The V and J genes are TRBV27 and TRBJ2-7; a possible D gene is TRBD2 (6 bases). Trimming removed 6 bases from V and 3 bases from J, with 12 bases in between. The CDR3 contains 13 residues. Germline loops: CDR1 MNHEY, CDR2 SMNVEV (reference sequence). In DNA form, the CDR3 reads TGTGCCAGCAGACCCGTTAGCGGCTACGAGCAGTACTTC. It specifies CASRPVSGYEQYF.

The chain has TRBV12-5 and TRBJ1-2; D remains ambiguous. The CDR3 is 14 amino acids. The germline V and J ends were trimmed by 0 bases and 2 bases, with 7 bases remaining between them. The germline gives CDR1 LGHNT, CDR2 FRNRAP. CDR3 loop: CASGLVLGNYGYTF. CDR3 in DNA: TGTGCTAGTGGTTTGGTTTTGGGAAACTATGGCTACACCTTC.

The gene calls are TRBV6-5 and TRBJ2-7; 9 bases line up with TRBD2. V was clipped by 2 bases and J by 3 bases; unmatched bases: 2. Germline values: CDR1 MNHEY, CDR2 SVGAGI. The CDR3 is 14 amino acids. The CDR3 bases are TGTGCCAGCAGTTACAGGCGGGAGGGCTACGAGCAGTACTTC. The encoded protein is CASSYRREGYEQYF.

The CDR3 spells CASSYSDRGKETQYF. The DNA of the CDR3 is TGTGCCAGCAGTTACTCCGACAGGGGTAAGGAGACCCAGTACTTC. V usage is TRBV6-5 and J usage is TRBJ2-5, with 8 nucleotides matching TRBD1. With V trimmed by 0 bases and J by 5 bases, 5 bases remained unmatched. Germline V CDR1 and CDR2: MNHEY, SVGAGI. The CDR3 runs to 15 residues.